This T cell receptor beta chain was sequenced in a study of blood T cell repertoires in COVID-19. Looking at the study overall: PBMCs, B-cell-depleted T cells, or T cells provided the cDNA or gDNA that made up the material.

Method: immunoSEQ multiplex PCR; TCRdb's copy keeps in-frame clones and lacks some. The sample shows tens of thousands of clones, approximately 82% of them seen only once. The source of this sequence is a human donor in a cohort sampled during active COVID-19. Sequencing input: peripheral blood.

The CDR3 nucleotides read TGCGCCAGCAGTGAAAAAGCGGGGGGCCTCACAGATACGCAGTATTTT. As protein: CASSEKAGGLTDTQYF. This sequence joins TRBV10-2 and TRBJ2-3; 9 nucleotides match TRBD2. After removal of 3 bases from V and 2 bases from J, the junction contained 6 bases not matched to a gene. CDR3 length: 16 amino acids. CDR1 and CDR2 (germline): WSHSY, SAAADI.